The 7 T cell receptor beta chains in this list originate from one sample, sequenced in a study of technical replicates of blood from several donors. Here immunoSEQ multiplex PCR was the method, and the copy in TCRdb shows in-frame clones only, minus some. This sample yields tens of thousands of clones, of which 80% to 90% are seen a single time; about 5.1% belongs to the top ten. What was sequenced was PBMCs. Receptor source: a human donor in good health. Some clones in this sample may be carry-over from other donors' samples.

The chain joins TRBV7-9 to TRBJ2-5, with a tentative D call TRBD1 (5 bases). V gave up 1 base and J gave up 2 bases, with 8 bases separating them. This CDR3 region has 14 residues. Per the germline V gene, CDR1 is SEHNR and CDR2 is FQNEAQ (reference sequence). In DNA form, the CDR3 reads TGTGCCAGCAGCTTAGTGACAGCTCAAGAGACCCAGTACTTC. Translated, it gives CASSLVTAQETQYF.

The DNA for the CDR3 is TGCAGCGTTGCGTTTGATGAAAAACTGTTTTTT. This encodes CSVAFDEKLFF. The chain joins TRBV29-1 to TRBJ1-4, with no clear D. Trimming took 4 bases from V and 6 from J, leaving 6 bases between them. This CDR3 is built from 11 residues. The germline V gene encodes CDR1 SQVTM and CDR2 ANQGSEA.

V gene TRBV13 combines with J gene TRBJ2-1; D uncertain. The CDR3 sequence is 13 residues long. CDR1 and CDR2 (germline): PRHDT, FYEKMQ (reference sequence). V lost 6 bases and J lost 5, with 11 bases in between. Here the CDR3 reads CASSYYSHNEQFF. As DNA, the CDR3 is TGTGCCAGCAGTTATTACAGTCACAATGAGCAGTTCTTC.

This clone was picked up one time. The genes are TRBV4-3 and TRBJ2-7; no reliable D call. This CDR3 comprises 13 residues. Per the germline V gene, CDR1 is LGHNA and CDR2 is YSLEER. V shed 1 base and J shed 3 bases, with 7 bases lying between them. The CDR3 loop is CASSQVVGYEQYF. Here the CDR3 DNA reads TGCGCCAGCAGCCAAGTAGTCGGCTACGAGCAGTACTTC.

The CDR3 loop is CASSTLISANVLTF. Written as DNA, the CDR3 is TGTGCCAGTAGTACCCTAATCTCAGCCAACGTCCTGACTTTC. The chain joins TRBV19 to TRBJ2-6; D remains ambiguous. Trimming pared 4 bases from V and 7 bases from J, leaving 11 bases between. CDR1 is LNHDA and CDR2 is SQIVND in the germline V gene (reference sequence). This CDR3 contains 14 residues.

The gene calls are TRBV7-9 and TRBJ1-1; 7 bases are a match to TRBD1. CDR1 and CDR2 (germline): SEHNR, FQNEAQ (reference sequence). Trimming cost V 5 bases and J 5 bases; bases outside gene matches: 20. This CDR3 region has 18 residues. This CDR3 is CASSPNFGGGFLWTEAFF. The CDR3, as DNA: TGTGCCAGCAGCCCCAACTTCGGAGGGGGCTTTTTGTGGACTGAAGCTTTCTTT.

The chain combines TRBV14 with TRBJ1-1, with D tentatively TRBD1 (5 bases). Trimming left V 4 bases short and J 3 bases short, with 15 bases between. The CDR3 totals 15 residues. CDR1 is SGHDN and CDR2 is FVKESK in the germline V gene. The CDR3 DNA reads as TGTGCCAGCAGCCCAAGCGGGGGATTCGACACTGAAGCTTTCTTT. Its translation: CASSPSGGFDTEAFF.